The T cell receptor beta chain described here comes from a study of OX40 agonist ivuxolimab in advanced cancers. Study-level background: Every 2 weeks, patients got intravenous ivuxolimab at one of six dose levels (0.01-10 mg/kg).

With respect to this clone: Its antigen remains unknown.

Germline loops: CDR1 LGHNA, CDR2 YSLEER. V was cut by 4 bases and J by 4 bases, with 29 bases left in between. The CDR3 totals 20 residues. Data came from immunoSEQ multiplex PCR; TCRdb stores just in-frame clones and leaves some out. This table holds approximately 18,000 clones, over 60% found once. The study's findings and limits: Those patients achieving a partial response at 0.1-3.0 mg/kg showed among the lowest clonal expansion.

Anyone with autoimmune disease history or systemic immunosuppression was excluded. Here the sequenced sample was CD4+ or CD8+ T cells sorted from blood, taken in a trial of the OX40 agonist ivuxolimab. V gene TRBV4-3 combines with J gene TRBJ2-1; TRBD2 might be the D (8 bases). This clonotype originated in an adult with an advanced solid tumor such as melanoma, head and neck, liver or kidney cancer. The CDR3 protein is CASSPVLPGLERGLYNEQFF. The CDR3 DNA follows: TGCGCCAGCAGCCCCGTTTTGCCGGGACTAGAGAGGGGGCTTTACAATGAGCAGTTCTTC.